The T cell receptor (beta chain) described here comes from a study of cytomegalovirus exposure and HLA in healthy donors. Study conclusions and caveats: Being indistinguishable, some V segments were excluded, TRBV6-2 and TRBV6-3 among them. Later on, an analysis tied approximately 17,000 TCR beta sequences to HLA alleles at 0.05 false discovery rate.

Primers: 60 Vbeta forward and 13 Jbeta reverse. The assay was immunoSEQ multiplex PCR, and TCRdb's table has in-frame clones only and misses some. The table has 80,000 to 100,000 clones, under 75% seen once. The CDR3 covers 15 residues. From germline, CDR1 is SEHNR and CDR2 FQNEAQ (reference sequence). In its sample, this clone was seen a few times. Its antigen is currently unknown. Compared with germline, one end of the junction differs, possibly owing to a read error. Sequencing was carried out using PBMCs. The clonotype comes from a man in his fifties in good health and CMV-seronegative. The chain uses TRBV7-9 and TRBJ1-2; no reliable D call. The CDR3 DNA reads as TGTTCCAGCAGCCGGCGACTGGATCACGCGGGTGGCTACACCTTC. It yields the protein CSSSRRLDHAGGYTF.